Each of the 17 T cell receptor beta chains below was sequenced from the same sample in a study of PD-1 blockade in classical Hodgkin lymphoma. TCRdb's copy holds only in-frame clones and misses some; the assay was immunoSEQ multiplex PCR. The sample has around 23,000 clones; approximately 90% are singletons. Time point described: cycle 4 day 1 (C4D1), after 6 weeks of nivolumab. All patients relapsed after autologous stem cell transplantation, and brentuximab vedotin exposure varied. Sequencing used peripheral blood mononuclear cells (PBMCs), obtained before the fourth cycle of nivolumab. The receptors stem from a human donor with classical Hodgkin lymphoma.

V usage is TRBV18 and J usage is TRBJ2-7; 7 nucleotides match TRBD1. The CDR3 is 14 amino acids. The germline gives CDR1 KGHSH, CDR2 LQKENI. V shed 6 bases and J 4 bases; nucleotides not matched to a gene: 9. CDR3 region: CASSINRGFYEQYF. DNA for the CDR3: TGTGCCAGCTCTATAAACAGGGGTTTTTACGAGCAGTACTTC.

The chain carries TRBV9 and TRBJ1-2; 8 nucleotides agree with TRBD1. The germline CDR1 and CDR2 sequences are SGDLS and YYNGEE. The V gene end was trimmed by 4 bases and the J gene end by 7 bases; junction bases not matched to a gene: 6. The CDR3 runs to 13 residues. The CDR3 loop reads CASSLGQGGGYTF. The DNA for the CDR3 is TGTGCCAGCAGCCTCGGACAGGGCGGTGGCTACACCTTC.

The gene calls are TRBV7-3 and TRBJ2-3; D may be TRBD1 (6 bases). The CDR3 has 14 residues. Germline CDR1 SGHTA, CDR2 FQGTGA. The germline V and J ends were trimmed by 5 bases and 6 bases, with 15 bases remaining between them. The CDR3 DNA follows: TGTGCCAGCAGCCAGGGGTCTCCCCCCGATACGCAGTATTTT. Its protein is CASSQGSPPDTQYF.

This rearrangement joins TRBV12-5 to TRBJ2-5; D not certain. With 4 bases removed from V and 5 bases from J, the gap between germline ends came to 11 bases. The length of the CDR3 is 13 residues. CDR1 is LGHNT and CDR2 is FRNRAP in the germline V gene. CDR3 protein: CASGSWTEETQYF. The CDR3 region has the DNA TGTGCTAGTGGTTCATGGACGGAGGAGACCCAGTACTTC.

This clone was detected only once. The chain carries TRBV19 and TRBJ2-3; 9 nucleotides line up with TRBD1. CDR1 and CDR2 (germline): LNHDA, SQIVND (reference sequence). Unmatched junction bases numbered 6, after V lost 4 bases and J lost 1 base. The CDR3 runs 16 residues. In DNA, the CDR3 is TGTGCCAGTAGTACCTACAGGGGGCTCGGCACAGATACGCAGTATTTT. Translation: CASSTYRGLGTDTQYF.

This chain joins TRBV5-4 and TRBJ2-1, with 7 bases matching TRBD1. Germline V gives CDR1 SGHNT, CDR2 YYREEE (reference sequence). The CDR3 is made up of 17 amino acids. The J segment lost 1 base and the V segment lost 3 bases, leaving 10 bases of the junction unmatched. This chain's CDR3 is CASSSGQVGSSYNEQFF. CDR3 nucleotide sequence: TGTGCCAGCAGCTCCGGACAGGTTGGATCTTCCTACAATGAGCAGTTCTTC.

This clone was seen only once. The chain employs TRBV5-6 and TRBJ2-3, with 7 bases identical to TRBD1. From germline, CDR1 is SGHDT and CDR2 YYEEEE. The CDR3 runs 18 residues. V was pared by 2 bases and J by 0 bases, with 12 bases of the junction left unmatched. DNA of the CDR3: TGTGCCAGCAGCTTCAGACAGGGTGAAGATTCTAGCACAGATACGCAGTATTTT. It codes for CASSFRQGEDSSTDTQYF.

The chain uses TRBV4-1 and TRBJ1-1, with unresolved D. CDR3 length: 13 residues. The germline V and J ends were trimmed by 1 base and 3 bases, with 6 bases remaining between them. The germline CDR1 and CDR2 sequences are MGHRA and YSYEKL. The CDR3, as DNA: TGCGCCAGCAGCCAAGTACGGGACACTGAAGCTTTCTTT. It is translated as CASSQVRDTEAFF.

The J gene is TRBJ1-1, the V gene TRBV12-5, with D maybe TRBD1 (5 bases). The CDR3 covers 14 residues. Trimming stripped 0 bases from V and 2 bases from J, with 7 bases between. Germline CDR1 reads LGHNT; CDR2 reads FRNRAP. The CDR3 here is CASGLVGGNTEAFF. The DNA for the CDR3 is TGTGCTAGTGGTTTGGTTGGGGGAAACACTGAAGCTTTCTTT.

The CDR3 region is CASSILQVGNQPQHF. CDR3 sequence (DNA): TGTGCCAGTAGTATCCTCCAGGTAGGCAATCAGCCCCAGCATTTT. The chain combines TRBV19 with TRBJ1-5; D remains unclear. The CDR3 spans 15 residues. Germline CDR1 is LNHDA and CDR2 is SQIVND (reference sequence). Trimming took off 3 bases at V and 2 bases at J, with 11 bases between the two ends.

The gene calls are TRBV10-1 and TRBJ1-4, with D unresolved. V was trimmed by 4 bases and J by 4 bases, leaving 7 bases between them. The CDR3 is made up of 13 amino acids. From germline, CDR1 is WNHNN and CDR2 SYGVQD (reference sequence). The CDR3 spells CASSARLNEKLFF. The CDR3 DNA is TGCGCCAGCAGTGCCAGGCTTAATGAAAAACTGTTTTTT.

V is TRBV7-2 and J is TRBJ2-5; D is ambiguous. The CDR3 spans 13 residues. Trimming removed 2 bases at V and 1 base at J, with 5 bases between. CDR1 and CDR2 from the germline V gene are SGHTA and FQGNSA. CDR3 sequence (DNA): TGTGCCAGCAGCTTAACCCTCCAAGAGACCCAGTACTTC. Protein: CASSLTLQETQYF.

The J gene is TRBJ2-6, the V gene TRBV7-9; D not certain. V was shortened by 5 bases and J by 0 bases, with 8 bases between the two germline ends. Germline assignment: CDR1 SEHNR and CDR2 FQNEAQ (reference sequence). There are 15 residues in the CDR3. The CDR3 sequence: CASSPRASGANVLTF. CDR3 in DNA: TGTGCCAGCAGCCCAAGGGCCTCTGGGGCCAACGTCCTGACTTTC.

The chain joins TRBV7-9 to TRBJ1-4; 9 nucleotides agree with TRBD1. Germline V gene data show CDR1 as SEHNR and CDR2 as FQNEAQ (reference sequence). Trimming cost V 6 bases and J 5 bases; bases outside gene matches: 4. This CDR3 has 14 amino acids. CDR3 DNA sequence: TGTGCCAGCAGTCGGGGACAGGGAAATGAAAAACTGTTTTTT. Amino acid sequence: CASSRGQGNEKLFF.

V gene TRBV19 combines with J gene TRBJ2-6; D remains unclear. Germline CDR1 reads LNHDA; CDR2 reads SQIVND (reference sequence). CDR3 length: 13 amino acids. Trimming pared 6 bases from V and 1 base from J, leaving 4 bases between. CDR3 region: CASRASGANVLTF. CDR3 nucleotide sequence: TGTGCCAGTAGGGCGTCTGGGGCCAACGTCCTGACTTTC.

J is TRBJ2-1 and V is TRBV6-1; 10 bases agree with TRBD2. This CDR3 comprises 15 residues. Germline CDR1 MNHNS, CDR2 SASEGT. Trimming removed 6 bases from V and 2 bases from J; junction bases left unmatched: 4. CDR3 sequence (DNA): TGTGCCAGCAGGACAACTAGCGGGGCCTACAATGAGCAGTTCTTC. Protein: CASRTTSGAYNEQFF.

The chain links TRBV29-1 to TRBJ1-2, with a weak D call TRBD1 (5 bases). This CDR3 comprises 12 residues. Germline CDR1 and CDR2: SQVTM and ANQGSEA. V lost 2 bases to trimming and J lost 8 bases, with 12 bases between them. CDR3 loop: CSVEPGPEGYTF. As DNA, the CDR3 is TGCAGCGTTGAACCGGGACCTGAGGGCTACACCTTC.